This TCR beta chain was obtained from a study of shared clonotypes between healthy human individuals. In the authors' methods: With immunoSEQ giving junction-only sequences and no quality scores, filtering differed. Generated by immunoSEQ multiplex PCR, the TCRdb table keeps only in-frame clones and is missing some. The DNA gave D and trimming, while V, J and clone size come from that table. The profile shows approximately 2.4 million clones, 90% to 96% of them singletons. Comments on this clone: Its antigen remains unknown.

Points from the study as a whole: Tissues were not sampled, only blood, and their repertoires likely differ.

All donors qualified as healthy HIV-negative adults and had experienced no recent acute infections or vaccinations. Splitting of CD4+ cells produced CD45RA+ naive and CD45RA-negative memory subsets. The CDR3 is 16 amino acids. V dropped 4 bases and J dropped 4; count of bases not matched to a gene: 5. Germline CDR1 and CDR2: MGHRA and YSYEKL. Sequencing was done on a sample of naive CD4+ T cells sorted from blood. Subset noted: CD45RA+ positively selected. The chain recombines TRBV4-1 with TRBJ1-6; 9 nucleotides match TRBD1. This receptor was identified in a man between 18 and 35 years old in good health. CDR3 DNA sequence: TGCGCCAGCAGCCCTCGGACAGGGGATTATAATTCACCCCTCCACTTT. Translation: CASSPRTGDYNSPLHF.